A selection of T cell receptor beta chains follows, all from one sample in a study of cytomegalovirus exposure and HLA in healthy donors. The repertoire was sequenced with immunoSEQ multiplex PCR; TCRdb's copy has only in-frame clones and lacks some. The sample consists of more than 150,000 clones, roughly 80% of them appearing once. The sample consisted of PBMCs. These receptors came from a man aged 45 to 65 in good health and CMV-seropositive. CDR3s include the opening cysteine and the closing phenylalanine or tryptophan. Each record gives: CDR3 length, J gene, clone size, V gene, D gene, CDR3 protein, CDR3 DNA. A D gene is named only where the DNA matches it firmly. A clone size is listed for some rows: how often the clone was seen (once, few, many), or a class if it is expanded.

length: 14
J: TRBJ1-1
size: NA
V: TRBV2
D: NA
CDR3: CASRILGGNTEAFF
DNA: TGTGCCAGCAGAATTTTAGGAGGAAACACTGAAGCTTTCTTT

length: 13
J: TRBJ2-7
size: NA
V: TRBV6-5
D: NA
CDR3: CASSYEGAGEQYF
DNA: TGTGCCAGCAGTTACGAGGGGGCGGGGGAGCAGTACTTC

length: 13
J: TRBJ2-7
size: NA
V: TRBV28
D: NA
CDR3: CASSPRPSYEQYF
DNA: TGTGCCAGCAGTCCCCGTCCCTCCTACGAGCAGTACTTC

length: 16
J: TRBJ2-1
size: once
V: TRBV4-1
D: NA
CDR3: CASSQEPEISYNEQFF
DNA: TGCGCCAGCAGCCAAGAGCCAGAAATCTCCTACAATGAGCAGTTCTTC

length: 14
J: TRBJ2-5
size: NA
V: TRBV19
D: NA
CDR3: CASNGGRGQETQYF
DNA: TGTGCCAGTAACGGAGGAAGAGGGCAAGAGACCCAGTACTTC

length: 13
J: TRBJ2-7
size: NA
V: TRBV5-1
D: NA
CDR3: CASSLTGYGEQYF
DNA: TGCGCCAGCAGCTTGACAGGATATGGCGAGCAGTACTTC

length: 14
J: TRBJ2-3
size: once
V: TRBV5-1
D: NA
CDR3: CASSFIGAADTQYF
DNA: TGCGCCAGCAGCTTTATCGGTGCGGCAGATACGCAGTATTTT

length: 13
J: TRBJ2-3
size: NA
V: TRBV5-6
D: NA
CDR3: CASRQAGTDTQYF
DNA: TGTGCCAGCAGGCAGGCCGGCACAGATACGCAGTATTTT

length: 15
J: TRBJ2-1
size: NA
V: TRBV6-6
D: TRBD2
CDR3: CASRRAGEWGNEQFF
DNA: TGTGCCAGCCGGCGAGCGGGAGAGTGGGGCAATGAGCAGTTCTTC

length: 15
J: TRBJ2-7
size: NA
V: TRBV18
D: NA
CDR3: CASSPIGDFSYEQYF
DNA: TGTGCCAGCTCACCAATAGGGGACTTCTCCTACGAGCAGTACTTC

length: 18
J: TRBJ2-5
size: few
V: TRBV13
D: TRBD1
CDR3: CASSLGPGTGEVQETQYF
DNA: TGTGCCAGCAGCTTAGGACCGGGGACAGGGGAGGTCCAAGAGACCCAGTACTTC

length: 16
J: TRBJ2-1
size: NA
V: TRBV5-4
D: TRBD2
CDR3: CASSFKGTSKNNEQFF
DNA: TGTGCCAGCAGCTTTAAAGGGACTAGCAAGAACAATGAGCAGTTCTTC

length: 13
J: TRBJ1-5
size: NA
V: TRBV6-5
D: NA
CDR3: CASSPSSNQPQHF
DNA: TGTGCCAGCAGTCCAAGCAGCAATCAGCCCCAGCATTTT

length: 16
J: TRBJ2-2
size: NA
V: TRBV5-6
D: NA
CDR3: CASSLAYPGNTGELFF
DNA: TGTGCCAGCAGCTTGGCGTACCCGGGGAACACCGGGGAGCTGTTTTTT

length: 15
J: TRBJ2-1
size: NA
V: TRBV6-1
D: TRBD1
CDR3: CASSMDRSSYNEQFF
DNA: TGTGCCAGCAGTATGGACAGGAGCTCCTACAATGAGCAGTTCTTC

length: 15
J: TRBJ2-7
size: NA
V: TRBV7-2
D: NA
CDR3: CASSLNRGISYEQYF
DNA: TGTGCCAGCAGCTTAAATCGGGGGATCTCCTACGAGCAGTACTTC

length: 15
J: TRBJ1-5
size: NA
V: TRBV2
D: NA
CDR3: CASRGIGGSNQPQHF
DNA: TGTGCCAGCAGGGGTATCGGAGGTAGCAATCAGCCCCAGCATTTT

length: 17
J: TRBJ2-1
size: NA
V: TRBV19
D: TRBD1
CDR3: CASSRGQFSPSYNEQFF
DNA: TGTGCCAGTAGCCGGGGACAGTTCTCCCCTTCCTACAATGAGCAGTTCTTC

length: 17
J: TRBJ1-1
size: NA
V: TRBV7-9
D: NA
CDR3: CASSRQAGKSPNTEAFF
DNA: TGTGCCAGCAGCCGTCAGGCAGGGAAGAGTCCGAACACTGAAGCTTTCTTT

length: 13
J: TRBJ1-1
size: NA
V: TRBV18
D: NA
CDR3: CASSPRMNTEAFF
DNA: TGTGCCAGCTCACCCAGGATGAACACTGAAGCTTTCTTT

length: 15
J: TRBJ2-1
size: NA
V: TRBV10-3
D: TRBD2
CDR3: CAISDTSGGNNEQFF
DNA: TGTGCCATCAGTGATACTAGCGGGGGGAACAATGAGCAGTTCTTC

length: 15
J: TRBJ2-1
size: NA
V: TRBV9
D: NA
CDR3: CASSVDGVFYNEQFF
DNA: TGTGCCAGCAGCGTAGATGGAGTATTCTACAATGAGCAGTTCTTC

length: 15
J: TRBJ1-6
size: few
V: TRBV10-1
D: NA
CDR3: CASSKQGFRCSPLHF
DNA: TGCGCCAGCAGCAAACAGGGCTTCAGGTGTTCACCCCTCCACTTT

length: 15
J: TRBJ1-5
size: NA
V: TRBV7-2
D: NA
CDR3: CASSLGTQTNQPQHF
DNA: TGTGCCAGCAGCTTAGGAACGCAGACTAATCAGCCCCAGCATTTT

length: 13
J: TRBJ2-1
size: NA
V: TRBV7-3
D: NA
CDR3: CASSSGLYNEQFF
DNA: TGTGCCAGCAGCTCGGGACTTTACAATGAGCAGTTCTTC

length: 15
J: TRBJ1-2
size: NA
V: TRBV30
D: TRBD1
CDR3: CAWRELGTGYYGYTF
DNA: TGTGCCTGGAGGGAGCTCGGGACAGGGTACTATGGCTACACCTTC

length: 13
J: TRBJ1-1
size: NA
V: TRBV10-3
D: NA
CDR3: CAISMNGNTEAFF
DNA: TGTGCCATCAGTATGAACGGGAACACTGAAGCTTTCTTT

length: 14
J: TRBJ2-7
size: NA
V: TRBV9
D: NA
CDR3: CASSELAYTYEQYF
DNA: TGTGCCAGCAGCGAACTAGCTTATACCTACGAGCAGTACTTC

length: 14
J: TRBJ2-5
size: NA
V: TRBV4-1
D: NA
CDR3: CASSRGVYQETQYF
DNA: TGCGCCAGCAGCCGTGGAGTGTACCAAGAGACCCAGTACTTC

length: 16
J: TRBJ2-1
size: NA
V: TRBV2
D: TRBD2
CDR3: CASSQSGLATYNEQFF
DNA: TGTGCCAGCAGTCAAAGTGGACTAGCGACCTACAATGAGCAGTTCTTC

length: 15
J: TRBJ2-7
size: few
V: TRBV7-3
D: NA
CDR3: CASSDGGRSSYEQYF
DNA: TGTGCCAGCAGCGACGGAGGCAGAAGCTCCTACGAGCAGTACTTC

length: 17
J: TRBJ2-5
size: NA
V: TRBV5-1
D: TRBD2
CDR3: CASSLGLAGGLEETQYF
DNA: TGCGCCAGCAGCTTGGGACTAGCGGGGGGTCTGGAAGAGACCCAGTACTTC

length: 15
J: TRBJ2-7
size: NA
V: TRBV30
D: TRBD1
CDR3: CAWGPRTGGAYEQYF
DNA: TGTGCCTGGGGCCCGCGGACAGGGGGCGCCTACGAGCAGTACTTC

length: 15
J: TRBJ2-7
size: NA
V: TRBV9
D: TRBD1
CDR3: CASSVTGTASYEQYF
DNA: TGTGCCAGCAGCGTCACCGGGACAGCCTCCTACGAGCAGTACTTC

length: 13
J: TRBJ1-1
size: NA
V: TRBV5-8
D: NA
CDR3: CASGETQQGLTFF
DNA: TGTGCCAGCGGCGAGACCCAACAGGGATTGACTTTCTTT